This TCR beta chain came from a study of shared clonotypes between healthy human individuals. It was across several immunoSEQ plates that each subset's genomic DNA was evenly split. Assay: immunoSEQ multiplex PCR; the TCRdb copy retains only in-frame clones and omits some. The sample has around 990,000 clones; approximately 77% are singletons. This CDR3 spans 15 amino acids. The germline V and J ends were trimmed by 5 bases and 4 bases, with 17 bases remaining between them. Germline CDR1 reads LNHDA; CDR2 reads SQIVND (reference sequence). This TCR derives from a man aged 18-30 years in good health. Some clones in this sample may be carry-over from other donors' samples. The genes are TRBV19 and TRBJ1-2; a possible D gene is TRBD1 (6 bases). Sequencing used memory CD4+ T cells from PBMCs. Subset defined: CD45RA-negative fraction. CDR3 nucleotide sequence: TGTGCCAGTAGTGCGTCGGGGGGGCGAGGCTATGGCTACACCTTC. Amino acids: CASSASGGRGYGYTF. Full variable domain (missing parts from reference TRBV19 and TRBJ1-2): DGGITQSPKYLFRKEGQNVTLSCEQNLNHDAMYWYRQDPGQGLRLIYYSQIVNDFQKGDIAEGYSVSREKKESFPLTVTSAQKNPTAFYLCASSASGGRGYGYTFGSGTRLTVV.